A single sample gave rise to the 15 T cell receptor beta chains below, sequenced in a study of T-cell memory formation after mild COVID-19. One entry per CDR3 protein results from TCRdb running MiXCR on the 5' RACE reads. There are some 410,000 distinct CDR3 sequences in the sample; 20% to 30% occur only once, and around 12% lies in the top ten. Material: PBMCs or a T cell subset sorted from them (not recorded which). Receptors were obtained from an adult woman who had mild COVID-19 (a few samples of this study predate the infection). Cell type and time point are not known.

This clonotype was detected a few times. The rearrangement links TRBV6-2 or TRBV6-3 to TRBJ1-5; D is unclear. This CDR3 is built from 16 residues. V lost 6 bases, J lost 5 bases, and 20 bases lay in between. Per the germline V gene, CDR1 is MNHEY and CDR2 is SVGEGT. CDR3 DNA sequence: TGTGCCAGCAGAACGCTTGACACCGGACCCTATCAGCCCCAGCATTTT. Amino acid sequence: CASRTLDTGPYQPQHF.

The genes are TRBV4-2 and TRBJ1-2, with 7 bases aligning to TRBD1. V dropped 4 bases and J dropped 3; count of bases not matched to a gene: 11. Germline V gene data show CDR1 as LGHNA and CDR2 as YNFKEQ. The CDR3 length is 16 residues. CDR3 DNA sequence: TGTGCCAGCAGCCGAGACCTTGGACAGGTCTACTATGGCTACACCTTC. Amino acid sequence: CASSRDLGQVYYGYTF.

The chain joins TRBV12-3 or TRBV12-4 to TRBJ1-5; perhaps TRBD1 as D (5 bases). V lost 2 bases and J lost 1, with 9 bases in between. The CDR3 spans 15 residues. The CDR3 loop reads CASSLSRASNQPQHF. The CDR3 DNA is TGTGCCAGCAGTTTAAGCAGGGCAAGCAATCAGCCCCAGCATTTT.

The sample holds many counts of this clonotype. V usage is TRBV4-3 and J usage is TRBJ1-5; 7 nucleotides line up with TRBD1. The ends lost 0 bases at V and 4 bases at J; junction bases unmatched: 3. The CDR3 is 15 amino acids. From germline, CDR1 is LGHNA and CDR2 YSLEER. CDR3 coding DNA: TGCGCCAGCAGCCAAGAGACAGGGAATAATCAGCCCCAGCATTTT. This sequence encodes CASSQETGNNQPQHF.

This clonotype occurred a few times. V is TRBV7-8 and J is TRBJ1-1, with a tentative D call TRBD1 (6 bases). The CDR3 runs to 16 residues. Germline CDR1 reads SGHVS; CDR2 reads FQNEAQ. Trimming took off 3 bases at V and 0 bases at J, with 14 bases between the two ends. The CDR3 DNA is TGTGCCAGCAGCTTGGACAGTAGGACAATGAACACTGAAGCTTTCTTT. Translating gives CASSLDSRTMNTEAFF.

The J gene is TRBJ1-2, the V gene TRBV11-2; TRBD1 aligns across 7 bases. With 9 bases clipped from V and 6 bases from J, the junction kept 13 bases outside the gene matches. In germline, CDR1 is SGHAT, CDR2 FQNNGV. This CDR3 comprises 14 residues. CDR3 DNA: TGTGCCAGAAGCCCATACAGGGACAGTGATGGCTACACCTTC. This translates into CARSPYRDSDGYTF.

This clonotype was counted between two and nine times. CDR3: CASSLDLISLGYNEQFF. In DNA, the CDR3 is TGTGCCAGCAGCCTGGACCTAATCTCCCTGGGATACAATGAGCAGTTCTTC. The V and J genes are TRBV5-6 and TRBJ2-1; D unclear. Trimming removed 4 bases from V and 4 bases from J, with 21 bases in between. CDR3 length: 17 residues. Germline-derived CDR1 and CDR2 are SGHDT and YYEEEE. Supplemented by reference TRBV5-6 and TRBJ2-1, the full variable domain reads DAGVTQSPTHLIKTRGQQVTLRCSPKSGHDTVSWYQQALGQGPQFIFQYYEEEERQRGNFPDRFSGHQFPNYSSELNVNALLLGDSALYLCASSLDLISLGYNEQFFGPGTRLTVL.

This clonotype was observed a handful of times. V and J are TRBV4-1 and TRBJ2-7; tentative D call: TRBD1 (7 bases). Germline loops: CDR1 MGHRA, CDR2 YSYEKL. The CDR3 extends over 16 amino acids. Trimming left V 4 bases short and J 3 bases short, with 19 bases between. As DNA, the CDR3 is TGCGCCAGCAGCCTTACTACAGGGGAGGTAAACTACGAGCAGTACTTC. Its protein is CASSLTTGEVNYEQYF.

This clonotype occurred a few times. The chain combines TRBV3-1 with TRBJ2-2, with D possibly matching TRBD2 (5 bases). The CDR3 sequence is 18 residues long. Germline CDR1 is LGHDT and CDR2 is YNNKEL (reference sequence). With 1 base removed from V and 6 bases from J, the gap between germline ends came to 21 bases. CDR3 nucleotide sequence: TGTGCCAGCAGCCAAGTCGGGGAAGGCCATATATCCGCCGGGGAGCTGTTTTTT. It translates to CASSQVGEGHISAGELFF. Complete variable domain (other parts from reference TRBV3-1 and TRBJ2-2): DTAVSQTPKYLVTQMGNDKSIKCEQNLGHDTMYWYKQDSKKFLKIMFSYNNKELIINETVPNRFSPKSPDKAHLNLHINSLELGDSAVYFCASSQVGEGHISAGELFFGEGSRLTVL.

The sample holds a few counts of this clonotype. CDR3 residues: CASSVGGRAYEQFF. The DNA for the CDR3 is TGTGCCAGCAGCGTAGGTGGGAGGGCCTATGAGCAGTTCTTC. V is TRBV9 and J is TRBJ2-1, with TRBD2 identical over 7 bases. V dropped 0 bases and J dropped 8; count of bases not matched to a gene: 5. The CDR3 covers 14 residues. CDR1 SGDLS and CDR2 YYNGEE come from the germline V gene.

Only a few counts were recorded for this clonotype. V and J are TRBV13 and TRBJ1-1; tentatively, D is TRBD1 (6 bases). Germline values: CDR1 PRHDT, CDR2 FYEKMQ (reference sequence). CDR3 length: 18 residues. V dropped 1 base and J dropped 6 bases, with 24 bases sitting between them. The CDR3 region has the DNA TGTGCCAGCAGCTTAGACCGGGACATGGTACTCGGCCTGCCTGAAGCTTTCTTT. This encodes CASSLDRDMVLGLPEAFF.

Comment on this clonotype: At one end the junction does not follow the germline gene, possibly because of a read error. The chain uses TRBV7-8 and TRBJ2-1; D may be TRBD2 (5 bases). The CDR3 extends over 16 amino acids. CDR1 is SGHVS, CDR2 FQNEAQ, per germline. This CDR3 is CDSSLGVLQAYNEQFF. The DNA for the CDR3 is TGTGACAGCAGCTTGGGAGTACTTCAAGCCTACAATGAGCAGTTCTTC.

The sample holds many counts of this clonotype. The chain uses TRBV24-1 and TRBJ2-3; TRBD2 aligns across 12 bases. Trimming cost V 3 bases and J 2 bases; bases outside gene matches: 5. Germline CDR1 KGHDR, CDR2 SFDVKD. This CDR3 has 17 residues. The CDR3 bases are TGTGCCACCAGTGATATCCGGACTAGCGGGATCACAGATACGCAGTATTTT. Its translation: CATSDIRTSGITDTQYF.

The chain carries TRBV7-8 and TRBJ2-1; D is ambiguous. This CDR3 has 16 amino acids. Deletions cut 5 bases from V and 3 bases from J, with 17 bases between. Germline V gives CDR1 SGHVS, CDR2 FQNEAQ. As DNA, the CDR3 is TGTGCCAGCAGCGGGCATCGGGCGGATTTCTACAATGAGCAGTTCTTC. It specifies CASSGHRADFYNEQFF.

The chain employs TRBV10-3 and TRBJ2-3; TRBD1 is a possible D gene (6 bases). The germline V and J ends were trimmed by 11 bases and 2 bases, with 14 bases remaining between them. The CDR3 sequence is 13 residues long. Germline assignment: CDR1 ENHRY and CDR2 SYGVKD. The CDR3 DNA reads TGTGCCTCGAAAGGGACAATCACAGATACGCAGTATTTT. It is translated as CASKGTITDTQYF.